This passage covers 32 T cell receptor beta chains from one sample sequenced in a study of cytomegalovirus exposure and HLA in healthy donors. PCR involved 60 Vbeta and 13 Jbeta primers. Measured with immunoSEQ multiplex PCR; TCRdb has only the in-frame clones, and not every one. There are roughly 200,000 clones in the sample; about 80% occur only once, and about 0.63% lies in the top ten. Sequenced input: PBMCs. These receptors were collected from a man between 18 and 29 years old in good health and CMV-seronegative.

This chain uses TRBV10-1 with TRBJ2-5; 11 bases match TRBD2. The J call is in doubt because the DNA end fits TRBJ2-7 better. Germline CDR1 is WNHNN and CDR2 is SYGVQD (reference sequence). The CDR3 covers 15 residues. The CDR3 nucleotides are TGCGCCAGCAGTGGAACTAGCGGGAGCGCCTACGAGCAGTACTTC. This translates into CASSGTSGSAYEQYF.

The chain's CDR3 is CASSSSGRKDEQYF. The DNA for the CDR3 is TGTGCCAGCAGCTCTAGCGGGAGGAAGGACGAGCAGTACTTC. The chain couples TRBV5-4 to TRBJ2-7; 11 bases map to TRBD2. Unmatched junction bases numbered 4, after V lost 3 bases and J lost 5 bases. From germline, CDR1 is SGHNT and CDR2 YYREEE (reference sequence). This CDR3 is 14 amino acids long.

The J gene is TRBJ1-1, the V gene TRBV5-1; perhaps TRBD1 as D (5 bases). This CDR3 spans 14 amino acids. From germline, CDR1 is SGHRS and CDR2 YFSETQ. Trimming stripped 0 bases from V and 4 bases from J, with 10 bases between. The CDR3 protein is CASSLEVGVTEAFF. The CDR3 DNA follows: TGCGCCAGCAGCTTGGAGGTAGGGGTCACTGAAGCTTTCTTT.

The CDR3 spells CASSQTGGNYGYTF. The DNA for the CDR3 is TGTGCCAGCAGCCAGACAGGGGGTAACTATGGCTACACCTTC. J is TRBJ1-2 and V is TRBV27, with 9 bases aligning to TRBD1. V lost 6 bases and J lost 1; bases outside the gene matches: 3. CDR3 length: 14 residues. Germline CDR1 MNHEY, CDR2 SMNVEV (reference sequence).

The CDR3 DNA sequence: TGTGCCACCGGGAGCGGGATATACAATGAGCAGTTCTTC. Translated: CATGSGIYNEQFF. This chain joins TRBV15 and TRBJ2-1; 7 bases agree with TRBD2. Trimming at V came to 8 bases and at J to 4 bases, leaving 5 bases not matched to a gene. The CDR3 has 13 residues. Looked up from germline, CDR1 is LNHNV and CDR2 is YYDKDF (reference sequence).

This chain links TRBV28 with TRBJ2-1; 11 bases are a match to TRBD2. CDR3 size: 15 residues. Germline CDR1 and CDR2: MDHEN and SYDVKM. Unmatched junction bases numbered 10, after V lost 5 bases and J lost 10 bases. CDR3 nucleotide sequence: TGTGCCAGCAGTGCCCCCACTAGCGGGAGCCCCGAGCAGTTCTTC. This translates into CASSAPTSGSPEQFF.

The V and J genes are TRBV9 and TRBJ1-2; the match to TRBD1 covers 8 bases. Trimming took 9 bases from V and 5 from J; bases not matched to a gene: 3. Germline CDR1 is SGDLS and CDR2 is YYNGEE. The CDR3 consists of 11 residues. DNA for the CDR3: TGTGCCACGCAGGGGGCGTATGGCTACACCTTC. Translation: CATQGAYGYTF. Based on the CDR3 plus reference TRBV9 and TRBJ1-2, the full variable domain is DSGVTQTPKHLITATGQRVTLRCSPRSGDLSVYWYQQSLDQGLQFLIQYYNGEERAKGNILERFSAQQFPDLHSELNLSSLELGDSALYFCATQGAYGYTFGSGTRLTVV.

This clone was found once. The V gene is TRBV9, the J gene TRBJ2-3; a possible D gene is TRBD2 (6 bases). The ends were cut back, 4 bases at V and 0 bases at J, with 12 bases in the middle. The CDR3 runs to 15 residues. Germline lookup yields CDR1 SGDLS and CDR2 YYNGEE. This CDR3 is CASSQTSFSTDTQYF. The CDR3 coding sequence is TGTGCCAGCAGCCAGACTAGTTTTAGCACAGATACGCAGTATTTT. The full variable domain, in which reference TRBV9 and TRBJ2-3 provide the parts outside the CDR3, is DSGVTQTPKHLITATGQRVTLRCSPRSGDLSVYWYQQSLDQGLQFLIQYYNGEERAKGNILERFSAQQFPDLHSELNLSSLELGDSALYFCASSQTSFSTDTQYFGPGTRLTVL.

The chain couples TRBV6-5 to TRBJ2-7; 7 bases fit TRBD2. The CDR3 spans 13 residues. With V trimmed by 9 bases and J by 3 bases, 8 bases remained unmatched. CDR1 and CDR2 from the germline V gene are MNHEY and SVGAGI. CDR3 DNA: TGTGCCAGTCGAAGCGGGACCCTCTACGAGCAGTACTTC. As protein: CASRSGTLYEQYF.

The chain uses TRBV9 and TRBJ1-2, with no clear D. V dropped 5 bases and J dropped 3 bases, with 17 bases sitting between them. Germline V lookup: CDR1 SGDLS, CDR2 YYNGEE. The CDR3 is made up of 15 amino acids. The CDR3 sequence: CASSPVGGQDYGYTF. The DNA of the CDR3 is TGTGCCAGCAGTCCCGTTGGAGGGCAGGACTATGGCTACACCTTC.

This clone occurred once. The chain couples TRBV30 to TRBJ2-5; D gene uncertain. The CDR3 spans 12 residues. CDR1 GTSNPN and CDR2 SVGIG come from the germline V gene (reference sequence). V lost 3 bases and J lost 2, with 7 bases in between. The CDR3 is CAWRGLQETQYF. CDR3 nucleotide sequence: TGTGCCTGGAGGGGCCTGCAAGAGACCCAGTACTTC.

Remarks on this clone: Additional DNA sequences in this sample encode the identical CDR3. V gene TRBV19 combines with J gene TRBJ1-5; 7 bases are a match to TRBD1. Germline trimming cut 6 bases from V and 5 bases from J; bases unmatched to any gene: 4. The CDR3 length is 13 residues. Germline CDR1 and CDR2: LNHDA and SQIVND (reference sequence). CDR3 sequence reads: CASSTQGHQPQHF. In DNA, the CDR3 is TGTGCCAGTAGCACACAGGGGCATCAGCCCCAGCATTTT.

This clone was recorded a few times. This chain links TRBV2 with TRBJ1-1; 9 bases map to TRBD1. Germline V gene data show CDR1 as SNHLY and CDR2 as FYNNEI. The CDR3 totals 17 residues. Trimming cost V 1 base and J 5 bases; bases outside gene matches: 11. The CDR3 sequence is CASSEDRRTGERTEAFF. The CDR3 coding sequence is TGTGCCAGCAGTGAAGATAGGAGGACAGGGGAGAGGACTGAAGCTTTCTTT.

This clone was recorded once. The genes are TRBV7-8 and TRBJ2-7; no firm D call. The germline V and J ends were trimmed by 4 bases and 3 bases, with 4 bases remaining between them. Germline CDR1 is SGHVS and CDR2 is FQNEAQ. The CDR3 length is 11 residues. CDR3 bases: TGTGCCAGCAGCTCCAACTACGAGCAGTACTTC. Its protein is CASSSNYEQYF.

This clone was seen a few times. This chain connects TRBV2 to TRBJ2-1, with a weak D call TRBD1 (5 bases). CDR1 and CDR2 from the germline V gene are SNHLY and FYNNEI. This CDR3 spans 15 amino acids. V dropped 7 bases and J dropped 1 base, with 14 bases sitting between them. CDR3: CASKAGSVSYNEQFF. CDR3 sequence (DNA): TGTGCCAGCAAGGCAGGGTCCGTTTCCTACAATGAGCAGTTCTTC.

This chain uses TRBV28 with TRBJ1-1; 7 bases agree with TRBD1. Per the germline V gene, CDR1 is MDHEN and CDR2 is SYDVKM. The CDR3 sequence is 14 residues long. Trimming removed 6 bases from V and 6 bases from J; junction bases left unmatched: 10. CDR3 in DNA: TGTGCCAGCAGCCCCAGACAGGGTACCCCTGAAGCTTTCTTT. It encodes CASSPRQGTPEAFF. Variable domain in full (rest from reference TRBV28 and TRBJ1-1): DVKVTQSSRYLVKRTGEKVFLECVQDMDHENMFWYRQDPGLGLRLIYFSYDVKMKEKGDIPEGYSVSREKKERFSLILESASTNQTSMYLCASSPRQGTPEAFFGQGTRLTVV.

This clone has only one observation. The chain links TRBV7-6 to TRBJ1-1; TRBD1 agrees at 8 bases. Germline V CDR1 and CDR2: SGHVS, FNYEAQ. The V gene end was trimmed by 5 bases and the J gene end by 4 bases; junction bases not matched to a gene: 9. The CDR3 extends over 15 amino acids. DNA of the CDR3: TGTGCCAGCAGCCCGACAGGGGACGCGGGCACTGAAGCTTTCTTT. Protein product: CASSPTGDAGTEAFF.

The CDR3 DNA sequence: TGTGCCAGCAGCTTCGACAACGGTGGCTACACCTTC. The encoded protein is CASSFDNGGYTF. The chain employs TRBV5-4 and TRBJ1-2; no firm D call. Germline V gene lookup returns CDR1 SGHNT and CDR2 YYREEE (reference sequence). This CDR3 is built from 12 residues. V was pared by 2 bases and J by 7 bases, with 9 bases between. Full variable domain (outside the CDR3, taken from reference TRBV5-4 and TRBJ1-2): ETGVTQSPTHLIKTRGQQVTLRCSSQSGHNTVSWYQQALGQGPQFIFQYYREEENGRGNFPPRFSGLQFPNYSSELNVNALELDDSALYLCASSFDNGGYTFGSGTRLTVV.

The CDR3 DNA sequence: TGTGCCAGCAGCCGACAGGGGAGCTCCTACAATGAGCAGTTCTTC. It is translated as CASSRQGSSYNEQFF. The V call is TRBV5-6, the J call TRBJ2-1, with 8 bases lining up with TRBD1. Trimming removed 4 bases from V and 0 bases from J; junction bases left unmatched: 3. Germline V gene sequence: CDR1 SGHDT, CDR2 YYEEEE. The CDR3 loop spans 15 amino acids.

The chain couples TRBV29-1 to TRBJ2-5; tentatively, D is TRBD2 (6 bases). This CDR3 has 12 residues. Trimming pared 7 bases from V and 1 base from J, leaving 10 bases between. Germline V gene lookup returns CDR1 SQVTM and CDR2 ANQGSEA. This CDR3 reads CSAKTSQETQYF. The CDR3 bases are TGCAGCGCAAAGACTAGCCAAGAGACCCAGTACTTC.

This clone was seen more than once but under ten times. The chain recombines TRBV2 with TRBJ2-3, with TRBD2 identical over 12 bases. The CDR3 is 16 amino acids. Germline trimming cut 4 bases from V and 5 bases from J; bases unmatched to any gene: 7. CDR1 and CDR2 from the germline V gene are SNHLY and FYNNEI. CDR3 nucleotide sequence: TGTGCCAGCAGTGGGGGGCTAGCGGGAGGGAGAGATACGCAGTATTTT. It yields the protein CASSGGLAGGRDTQYF.

The genes are TRBV25-1 and TRBJ1-1; no firm D call. Germline V gives CDR1 MGHDK, CDR2 SYGVNS. The CDR3 spans 13 residues. Trimming stripped 6 bases from V and 7 bases from J, with 15 bases between. The CDR3 is CASSKDPGYEAFF. The CDR3 nucleotides are TGTGCCAGCAGCAAAGACCCGGGATATGAAGCTTTCTTT.

The V gene is TRBV2, the J gene TRBJ2-3; no clear D gene. With 7 bases removed from V and 4 bases from J, the gap between germline ends came to 6 bases. This CDR3 contains 11 residues. CDR1 SNHLY and CDR2 FYNNEI come from the germline V gene. CDR3 in amino acids: CASKPPDTQYF. The CDR3 coding sequence is TGTGCCAGCAAGCCCCCAGATACGCAGTATTTT.

The rearrangement joins TRBV6-1 to TRBJ2-1; TRBD2 matches 7 bases. The CDR3 loop spans 15 amino acids. Germline-derived CDR1 and CDR2 are MNHNS and SASEGT. The ends lost 6 bases at V and 3 bases at J; junction bases unmatched: 8. Here the CDR3 DNA reads TGTGCCAGCAGGGGTCTAGCGGTAAACTACAATGAGCAGTTCTTC. This encodes CASRGLAVNYNEQFF.

The J gene is TRBJ1-2, the V gene TRBV18, with TRBD1 as a possible D gene (6 bases). Germline-derived CDR1 and CDR2 are KGHSH and LQKENI. The length of the CDR3 is 18 residues. V was shortened by 1 base and J by 6 bases, with 24 bases between the two germline ends. DNA of the CDR3: TGTGCCAGCTCACCACGGGTAGAGACAGGAACGGAAGGGGATGGCTACACCTTC. It yields the protein CASSPRVETGTEGDGYTF.

This clone was detected a few times. The chain uses TRBV30 and TRBJ1-2, with TRBD1 identical over 7 bases. Germline V gives CDR1 GTSNPN, CDR2 SVGIG (reference sequence). Trimming removed 2 bases from V and 4 bases from J; junction bases left unmatched: 10. The CDR3 spans 15 residues. This chain's CDR3 is CAWSPTTGAAYGYTF. The CDR3 nucleotides read TGTGCCTGGAGTCCCACAACAGGGGCGGCCTATGGCTACACCTTC.

V usage is TRBV4-1 and J usage is TRBJ2-1; 11 bases are shared with TRBD2. Trimming took 1 base from V and 0 from J; bases not matched to a gene: 8. CDR3 length: 19 residues. CDR1 is MGHRA and CDR2 is YSYEKL in the germline V gene. The DNA of the CDR3 is TGCGCCAGCAGCCAAGTCTCGCTAGCGGGAGGATACTCCTACAATGAGCAGTTCTTC. It encodes CASSQVSLAGGYSYNEQFF.

This clone was detected only once. The chain couples TRBV2 to TRBJ2-7; a weak D match, TRBD2 (5 bases). The V and J ends lost 8 bases and 4 bases respectively, with 9 bases between them. CDR1 SNHLY and CDR2 FYNNEI come from the germline V gene. This CDR3 region has 11 residues. Written as DNA, the CDR3 is TGTGCCAGCGGGAGAGGGTACGAGCAGTACTTC. Translation gives CASGRGYEQYF.

Points on this clone: Other DNA sequences within the sample encode an identical CDR3. The rearrangement uses TRBV29-1 and TRBJ2-7, with TRBD2 matching over 7 bases. With V trimmed by 1 base and J by 4 bases, 13 bases remained unmatched. The CDR3 totals 16 residues. Germline V gene lookup returns CDR1 SQVTM and CDR2 ANQGSEA. The DNA of the CDR3 is TGCAGCGTTGAAGGAGCCAGCGGGATTGGATCGTACGAGCAGTACTTC. This encodes CSVEGASGIGSYEQYF.

The rearrangement uses TRBV28 and TRBJ2-7; TRBD1 matches 7 bases. The CDR3 is made up of 14 amino acids. With 3 bases clipped from V and 0 bases from J, the junction kept 2 bases outside the gene matches. Germline values: CDR1 MDHEN, CDR2 SYDVKM. The CDR3 spells CASSLTGNSYEQYF. CDR3 nucleotide sequence: TGTGCCAGCAGTTTGACAGGGAACTCCTACGAGCAGTACTTC.

The rearrangement links TRBV7-3 to TRBJ2-1; possible D gene TRBD1, 5 bases. Trimming removed 5 bases at V and 7 bases at J, with 12 bases between. The CDR3 spans 13 residues. Germline V gives CDR1 SGHTA, CDR2 FQGTGA. The CDR3 is CASSRQFPNEQFF. The CDR3 DNA sequence: TGTGCCAGCAGCCGACAGTTTCCGAATGAGCAGTTCTTC.

This rearrangement joins TRBV10-3 to TRBJ1-1; D might be TRBD1 (6 bases). Germline V gene lookup returns CDR1 ENHRY and CDR2 SYGVKD. The V and J ends lost 0 bases and 4 bases respectively, with 24 bases between them. CDR3 length: 19 residues. CDR3 DNA: TGTGCCATCAGTGAGTCTGAATGGGGCAGGGGTGGTATAGGCACTGAAGCTTTCTTT. Encoded protein: CAISESEWGRGGIGTEAFF.